What follows are 13 T cell receptor beta chains derived from one specimen sequenced in a study of type 1 and type 2 diabetes patients. The PCR template was genomic DNA. Amplification of the beta chain CDR3 used 30 forward and 13 reverse multiplex primers. TCRdb used MiXCR to reprocess the multiplex PCR reads, holding one entry per CDR3 protein. The data hold around 300,000 distinct CDR3 sequences, with 47% observed a single time. Material: peripheral blood mononuclear cells (PBMCs). Receptors were obtained from a man aged 18 to 35 with type 2 diabetes.

This clonotype was observed a few times. V and J are TRBV5-1 and TRBJ2-1, with D tentatively TRBD2 (6 bases). Germline CDR1 SGHRS, CDR2 YFSETQ. This CDR3 is 19 amino acids long. V gave up 0 bases and J gave up 5 bases, with 24 bases separating them. The CDR3 loop is CASSLETEGGWGQNNEQFF. CDR3 DNA: TGCGCCAGCAGCTTGGAAACAGAGGGAGGATGGGGCCAAAACAATGAGCAGTTCTTC.

This chain links TRBV6-6 with TRBJ2-3; 7 bases are shared with TRBD2. The CDR3 extends over 14 amino acids. CDR1 and CDR2 (germline): MNHNY, SVGAGI (reference sequence). J was trimmed by 2 bases and V by 6 bases; bases with no gene match: 5. CDR3 amino acids: CASRGGINTDTQYF. CDR3 sequence (DNA): TGTGCCAGCAGGGGGGGGATTAACACAGATACGCAGTATTTT.

The chain carries TRBV10-3 and TRBJ2-7, with 10 nucleotides matching TRBD1. The CDR3 is 14 amino acids. Germline lookup yields CDR1 ENHRY and CDR2 SYGVKD. The ends lost 8 bases at V and 7 bases at J; junction bases unmatched: 11. This CDR3 reads CAIGAGQGTQEQYF. As DNA, the CDR3 is TGTGCCATCGGGGCGGGACAGGGGACTCAAGAGCAGTACTTC.

The chain's CDR3 is CAISEHPTGNQPQHF. CDR3 in DNA: TGTGCCATCAGTGAGCACCCGACAGGGAATCAGCCCCAGCATTTT. The chain employs TRBV10-3 and TRBJ1-5; TRBD1 aligns across 7 bases. Looked up from germline, CDR1 is ENHRY and CDR2 is SYGVKD. This CDR3 region has 15 residues. The V gene end was trimmed by 2 bases and the J gene end by 4 bases; junction bases not matched to a gene: 5.

This clonotype turned up a few times. The rearrangement uses TRBV28 and TRBJ2-7; no clear D. V lost 2 bases to trimming and J lost 5 bases, with 10 bases between them. This CDR3 is built from 13 residues. Germline V gene sequence: CDR1 MDHEN, CDR2 SYDVKM. The DNA for the CDR3 is TGTGCCAGCAGTTTACGACGATCCGACGAGCAGTACTTC. Its translation is CASSLRRSDEQYF.

The CDR3 reads CASSQDEYFGYTF. DNA of the CDR3: TGTGCCAGCAGCCAAGATGAGTACTTTGGCTACACCTTC. The chain recombines TRBV3-1 with TRBJ1-2; D is unclear. The CDR3 contains 13 residues. V shed 0 bases and J shed 7 bases, with 9 bases lying between them. In germline, CDR1 is LGHDT, CDR2 YNNKEL (reference sequence).

J is TRBJ2-5 and V is TRBV4-3; D possibly corresponds to TRBD2 (5 bases). The CDR3 runs 16 residues. Germline-derived CDR1 and CDR2 are LGHNA and YSLEER. V was shortened by 0 bases and J by 5 bases, with 16 bases between the two germline ends. The CDR3 reads CASSQDPGLGGETQYF. DNA of the CDR3: TGCGCCAGCAGCCAAGACCCGGGGTTGGGTGGGGAGACCCAGTACTTC.

The chain uses TRBV7-2 and TRBJ2-3, with D hard to call. CDR3 length: 13 residues. Germline CDR1 SGHTA, CDR2 FQGNSA. V lost 7 bases to trimming and J lost 5 bases, with 13 bases between them. The CDR3 loop is CASTPKSIDTQYF. Written as DNA, the CDR3 is TGTGCCAGCACCCCTAAGTCGATAGATACGCAGTATTTT. Looking up the rest from reference TRBV7-2 and TRBJ2-3 gives the full variable domain: GAGVSQSPSNKVTEKGKDVELRCDPISGHTALYWYRQSLGQGLEFLIYFQGNSAPDKSGLPSDRFSAERTGGSVSTLTIQRTQQEDSAVYLCASTPKSIDTQYFGPGTRLTVL.

This clonotype was seen a few times. The V and J genes are TRBV19 and TRBJ2-1, with D hard to call. Trimming took off 2 bases at V and 5 bases at J, with 13 bases between the two ends. Germline V lookup: CDR1 LNHDA, CDR2 SQIVND (reference sequence). The CDR3 is 15 amino acids. CDR3 in amino acids: CASSIRRSGNNEQFF. CDR3 DNA sequence: TGTGCCAGTAGTATAAGGCGGAGTGGGAACAATGAGCAGTTCTTC.

This clonotype showed up many times. J is TRBJ2-1 and V is TRBV2, with D tentatively TRBD2 (6 bases). Germline loops: CDR1 SNHLY, CDR2 FYNNEI. CDR3 length equals 14 residues. Trimming cost V 7 bases and J 8 bases, with 18 bases left between them. The CDR3 loop is CASKEGRVMDEQFF. The DNA for the CDR3 is TGTGCCAGCAAGGAGGGCAGGGTAATGGATGAGCAGTTCTTC. Using reference TRBV2 and TRBJ2-1 for the parts outside the CDR3, the full variable domain is EPEVTQTPSHQVTQMGQEVILRCVPISNHLYFYWYRQILGQKVEFLVSFYNNEISEKSEIFDDQFSVERPDGSNFTLKIRSTKLEDSAMYFCASKEGRVMDEQFFGPGTRLTVL.

This clonotype was counted between two and nine times. CDR3 coding DNA: TGTGCCAGCACCAGGAGGAATAATGAGCAGTTCTTC. As protein: CASTRRNNEQFF. V and J are TRBV12-3 or TRBV12-4 and TRBJ2-1; D may be TRBD2 (5 bases). The CDR3 is made up of 12 amino acids. V lost 7 bases and J 7 bases, leaving 11 bases between the germline ends.

This clonotype was detected a few times. This sequence joins TRBV13 and TRBJ2-7; D gene unclear. Trimming left V 5 bases short and J 7 bases short, with 12 bases between. The length of the CDR3 is 12 residues. Germline CDR1 and CDR2: PRHDT and FYEKMQ (reference sequence). The CDR3 DNA reads as TGTGCCAGCAGCCCCGAGTTGGGGGAGCAGTACTTC. It codes for CASSPELGEQYF.

Only a few counts were recorded for this clonotype. V usage is TRBV24-1 and J usage is TRBJ1-1; D remains ambiguous. Looked up from germline, CDR1 is KGHDR and CDR2 is SFDVKD. Trimming left V 0 bases short and J 10 bases short, with 11 bases between. This CDR3 comprises 13 residues. The CDR3 is CATSDLESTGAFF. Written as DNA, the CDR3 is TGTGCCACCAGTGATTTGGAGTCGACGGGAGCTTTCTTT.